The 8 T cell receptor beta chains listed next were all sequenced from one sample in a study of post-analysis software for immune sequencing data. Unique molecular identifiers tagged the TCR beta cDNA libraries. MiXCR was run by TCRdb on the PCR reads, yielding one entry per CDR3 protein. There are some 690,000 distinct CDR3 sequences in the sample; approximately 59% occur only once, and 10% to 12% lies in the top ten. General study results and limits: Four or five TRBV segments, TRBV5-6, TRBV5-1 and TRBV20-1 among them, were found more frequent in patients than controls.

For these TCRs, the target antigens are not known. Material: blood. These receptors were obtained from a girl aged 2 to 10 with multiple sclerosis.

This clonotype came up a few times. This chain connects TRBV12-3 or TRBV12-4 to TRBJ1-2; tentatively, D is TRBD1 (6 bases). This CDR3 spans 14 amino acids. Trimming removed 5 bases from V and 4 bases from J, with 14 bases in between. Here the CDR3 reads CASSPRGGSYGYTF. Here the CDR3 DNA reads TGTGCCAGCAGTCCCAGGGGCGGGAGCTATGGCTACACCTTC.

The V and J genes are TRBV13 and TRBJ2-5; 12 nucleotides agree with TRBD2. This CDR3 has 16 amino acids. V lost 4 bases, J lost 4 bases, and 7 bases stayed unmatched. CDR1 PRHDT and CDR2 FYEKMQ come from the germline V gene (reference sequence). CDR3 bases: TGTGCCAGCAGCTCCCGACTAGCGGGAGTCAGAGAGACCCAGTACTTC. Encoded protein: CASSSRLAGVRETQYF.

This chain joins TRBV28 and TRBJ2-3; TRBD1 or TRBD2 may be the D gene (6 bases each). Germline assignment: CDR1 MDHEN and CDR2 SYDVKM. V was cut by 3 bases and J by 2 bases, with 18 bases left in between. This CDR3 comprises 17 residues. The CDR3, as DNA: TGTGCCAGCAGTTTCGGGGGCCGACCCCTTTCCACAGATACGCAGTATTTT. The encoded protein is CASSFGGRPLSTDTQYF.

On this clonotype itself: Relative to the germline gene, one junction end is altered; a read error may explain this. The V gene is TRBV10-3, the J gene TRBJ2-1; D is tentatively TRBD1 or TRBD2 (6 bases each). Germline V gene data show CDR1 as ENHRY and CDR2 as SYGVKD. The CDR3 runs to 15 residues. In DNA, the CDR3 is TGTGCCACCAGTGAGAAGGGGGGAGATGTAGATGAGCAGTTCTTC. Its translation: CATSEKGGDVDEQFF.

CDR3 residues: CASSLTLSLGVNEQFF. In nucleotides, the CDR3 is TGTGCCAGCAGCCTAACCCTCAGCTTGGGGGTCAATGAGCAGTTCTTC. This chain uses TRBV7-8 with TRBJ2-1; either TRBD1 or TRBD2 may fit D (5 bases each). The V end lost 5 bases, the J end lost 6 bases, and 20 bases lay between the germline ends. Germline-derived CDR1 and CDR2 are SGHVS and FQNEAQ. The CDR3 sequence is 16 residues long.

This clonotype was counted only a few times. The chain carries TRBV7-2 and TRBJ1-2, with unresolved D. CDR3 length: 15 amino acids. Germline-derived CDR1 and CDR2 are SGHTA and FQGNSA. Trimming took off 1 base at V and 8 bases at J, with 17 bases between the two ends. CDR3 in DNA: TGTGCCAGCAGCTTAGGTTCACAGTCCCTATACGGCTACACCTTC. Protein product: CASSLGSQSLYGYTF.

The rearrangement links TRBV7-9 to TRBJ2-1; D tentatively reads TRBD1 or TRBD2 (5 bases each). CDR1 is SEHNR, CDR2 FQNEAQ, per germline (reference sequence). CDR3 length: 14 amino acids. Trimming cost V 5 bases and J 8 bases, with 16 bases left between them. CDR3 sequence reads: CASSPMGRRDEQFF. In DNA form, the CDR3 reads TGTGCCAGCAGCCCCATGGGACGCCGGGATGAGCAGTTCTTC. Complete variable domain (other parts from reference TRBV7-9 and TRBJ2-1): DTGVSQNPRHKITKRGQNVTFRCDPISEHNRLYWYRQTLGQGPEFLTYFQNEAQLEKSRLLSDRFSAERPKGSFSTLEIQRTEQGDSAMYLCASSPMGRRDEQFFGPGTRLTVL.

CDR3 sequence reads: CSVRQGPIAFF. In DNA form, the CDR3 reads TGCAGCGTTAGGCAGGGGCCGATAGCTTTCTTT. The chain uses TRBV29-1 and TRBJ1-1; D possibly corresponds to TRBD1 (6 bases). The CDR3 is 11 residues long. In germline, CDR1 is SQVTM, CDR2 ANQGSEA. With 5 bases removed from V and 10 bases from J, the gap between germline ends came to 14 bases.